This is a list of T cell receptor beta chains from one sample in a study of T cells in Graves' hyperthyroidism and ophthalmopathy. TCRdb passed the multiplex PCR reads through MiXCR, listing each CDR3 protein once. The table shows about 690,000 distinct CDR3 sequences, with 17% occurring only once. The material sequenced was blood. These receptors all come from a man aged 45-65 years with Graves' hyperthyroidism. Each CDR3 is given with its conserved first and last residue. The D gene is left open where the match is weak. Clone sizes are given selectively: once, few, many, or a class where the clone is expanded.

clone size | D gene | J gene | V gene | CDR3 DNA | CDR3 protein
many | NA | TRBJ2-3 | TRBV24-1 | TGTGCCACCAGTGATTTTGGCGGAGACACAGATACGCAGTATTTT | CATSDFGGDTDTQYF
NA | NA | TRBJ2-2 | TRBV18 | TGTGCCAGCTCACCAGTCCAGGAGAACACCGGGGAGCTGTTTTTT | CASSPVQENTGELFF
NA | TRBD1 | TRBJ1-2 | TRBV19 | TGTGCCAGTAGTCCATCTCGACAGGGAGGCTATGGCTACACCTTC | CASSPSRQGGYGYTF
few | NA | TRBJ1-1 | TRBV19 | TGTGCCAGTAGTATATGGGCAGACAACACTGAAGCTTTCTTT | CASSIWADNTEAFF
NA | NA | TRBJ2-1 | TRBV14 | TGTGCCAGCAGCCCCTTAGATGAGCAGTTCTTC | CASSPLDEQFF
many | NA | TRBJ1-1 | TRBV20-1 | TGCAGTGCCACAACCGGGACGAAAAACACTGAAGCTTTCTTT | CSATTGTKNTEAFF
many | TRBD1 | TRBJ1-5 | TRBV9 | TGTGCCAGCAGCGGGGGGACAGGGACCAGCAATCAGCCCCAGCATTTT | CASSGGTGTSNQPQHF
NA | NA | TRBJ2-5 | TRBV2 | TGTGCCAGCATGGCGCAAGAGACCCAGTACTTC | CASMAQETQYF
NA | TRBD2 | TRBJ2-5 | TRBV27 | TGTGCCAGCAGCATACTAGCGGCGAAAGAGACCCAGTACTTC | CASSILAAKETQYF
many | NA | TRBJ2-3 | TRBV12-3/TRBV12-4 | TGTGCCAGCAGAATTTCTAATCTACCGGATACGCAGTATTTT | CASRISNLPDTQYF
few | TRBD2 | TRBJ2-1 | TRBV6-2/TRBV6-3 | TGTGCCAGCGGACTAGCGGGGGTGTACAATGAGCAGTTCTTC | CASGLAGVYNEQFF
NA | TRBD2 | TRBJ2-1 | TRBV7-3 | TGTGCCAGCAGCCCCGGGACTAGCGGGGGGGGGGGTGAGCAGTTCTTC | CASSPGTSGGGGEQFF
many | TRBD1 | TRBJ1-1 | TRBV12-3/TRBV12-4 | TGTGCCAGCAGCCCCAGACAGACAGGGAAACTTTATATGGCTTTCTTT | CASSPRQTGKLYMAFF
few | TRBD2 | TRBJ2-1 | TRBV3-1 | TGTGCCAGCAGCCCACGGACTAGCGGTTTCTACAATGAGCAGTTCTTC | CASSPRTSGFYNEQFF
many | NA | TRBJ2-1 | TRBV2 | TGTGCCAGCAGGGGAAAGATCCGGGGCCGTTACAATGAGCAGTTCTTC | CASRGKIRGRYNEQFF
many | TRBD1 | TRBJ2-3 | TRBV7-8 | TGTGCCAGCAGCTTAACCGGGACAGCAATTCGGAGAGATACGCAGTATTTT | CASSLTGTAIRRDTQYF
many | NA | TRBJ1-1 | TRBV15 | TGTGCCACCAGCAGAGATGTCGCGGCTGAAGCTTTCTTT | CATSRDVAAEAFF
many | TRBD1 | TRBJ1-4 | TRBV12-3/TRBV12-4 | TGTGCCAGCAGTGCCGGGACAGGGCTCGAAAAACTGTTTTTT | CASSAGTGLEKLFF
NA | TRBD2 | TRBJ2-7 | TRBV28 | TGTGCCAGCCCCCCGGCTAGCGGGTCAGATTCCTACGAGCAGTACTTC | CASPPASGSDSYEQYF
many | TRBD2 | TRBJ2-5 | TRBV2 | TGTGCCACCACCTCCGGGGGAGGGCGCGAGACCCAGTACTTC | CATTSGGGRETQYF
NA | NA | TRBJ2-3 | TRBV25-1 | TGTGCCAGCAGTGCCGACAGGGGAGGGGGCACAGATACGCAGTATTTT | CASSADRGGGTDTQYF
NA | NA | TRBJ1-1 | TRBV9 | TGTGCCAGCAGCGTAGGAGGCGGGAAGAACACTGAAGCTTTCTTT | CASSVGGGKNTEAFF
many | NA | TRBJ2-1 | TRBV20-1 | TGCAGTGCTAGAGAAGGGGGTTTATCGGGGAATGAGCAGTTCTTC | CSAREGGLSGNEQFF
many | TRBD2 | TRBJ2-7 | TRBV14 | TGTGCCAGCGGCAGCGGGGGCACATACGAGCAGTACTTC | CASGSGGTYEQYF
many | TRBD2 | TRBJ2-5 | TRBV28 | TGTGCCAGCAGTTTTTCGACTAGCGCGCAAGAGACCCAGTACTTC | CASSFSTSAQETQYF
many | NA | TRBJ1-6 | TRBV27 | TGTGCCAGCAGTTTCGGGGGGCGGAATTCACCCCTCCACTTT | CASSFGGRNSPLHF
NA | NA | TRBJ2-1 | TRBV7-2 | TGTGCCAGCAGCTTAGCGCAGACTCTCAATGAGCAGTTCTTC | CASSLAQTLNEQFF
many | NA | TRBJ1-5 | TRBV6-1 | TGTGCCAGCAGCCCTACTACGGGTATGCGCAATCAGCCCCAGCATTTT | CASSPTTGMRNQPQHF
many | TRBD2 | TRBJ2-3 | TRBV7-2 | TGTGCCAGCAGCTTATTTCGCGGGAGGGGAGGCACAGATACGCAGTATTTT | CASSLFRGRGGTDTQYF